One and the same sample provided the 21 T cell receptor beta chains below, sequenced in a study of shared clonotypes between healthy human individuals. Method: immunoSEQ multiplex PCR; TCRdb's copy keeps in-frame clones and lacks some. The table includes around 200,000 clones, over 50% detected once. The sequenced material came from memory CD4+ T cells sorted from blood. Subset here: CD45RA-negative fraction. These receptors originate from a man aged 25-45 years in good health.

The CDR3 spells CASSLGGEGTQYF. The CDR3, as DNA: TGTGCCAGCAGCTTAGGTGGTGAGGGGACCCAGTACTTC. The V gene is TRBV11-2, the J gene TRBJ2-5, with D maybe TRBD2 (5 bases). V was pared by 1 base and J by 7 bases, with 10 bases between. The CDR3 is made up of 13 amino acids. Germline V gene data show CDR1 as SGHAT and CDR2 as FQNNGV.

This chain joins TRBV27 and TRBJ1-4; possibly TRBD1 for D (6 bases). The CDR3 extends over 15 amino acids. V lost 6 bases to trimming and J lost 3 bases, with 14 bases between them. The germline V gene encodes CDR1 MNHEY and CDR2 SMNVEV (reference sequence). The CDR3 sequence is CASRDTGRANEKLFF. The CDR3 DNA reads TGTGCCAGCAGGGATACAGGGAGGGCTAATGAAAAACTGTTTTTT.

The chain employs TRBV5-5 and TRBJ2-5; D may be TRBD2 (5 bases). V lost 3 bases and J 5 bases, leaving 11 bases between the germline ends. The CDR3 totals 13 residues. Germline V gene sequence: CDR1 SGHKS, CDR2 YYEKEE (reference sequence). The CDR3: CASSSGLTETQYF. Here the CDR3 DNA reads TGTGCCAGCAGCTCGGGGTTAACGGAGACCCAGTACTTC.

This clone was counted a few times. This sample includes further DNA sequences coding for the same CDR3. The chain has TRBV29-1 and TRBJ2-7, with 8 bases lining up with TRBD1. After removal of 7 bases from V and 1 base from J, the junction contained 3 bases not matched to a gene. Germline-derived CDR1 and CDR2 are SQVTM and ANQGSEA. The CDR3 is 12 residues long. The CDR3 region is CSAGQGSYEQYF. Written as DNA, the CDR3 is TGCAGCGCCGGACAGGGTTCCTACGAGCAGTACTTC.

This chain uses TRBV7-8 with TRBJ2-7, with 13 bases that match TRBD2. Germline CDR1 reads SGHVS; CDR2 reads FQNEAQ. There are 16 residues in the CDR3. The V gene end was trimmed by 1 base and the J gene end by 10 bases; junction bases not matched to a gene: 10. In nucleotides, the CDR3 is TGTGCCAGCAGCTTAGAGGGAAGGACTAGCGGGAGTAGACAGTACTTC. This translates into CASSLEGRTSGSRQYF. Filled out from reference TRBV7-8 and TRBJ2-7, the complete variable domain reads GAGVSQSPRYKVAKRGQDVALRCDPISGHVSLFWYQQALGQGPEFLTYFQNEAQLDKSGLPSDRFFAERPEGSVSTLKIQRTQQEDSAVYLCASSLEGRTSGSRQYFGPGTRLTVT.

V is TRBV29-1 and J is TRBJ2-3, with D uncertain. Germline V gives CDR1 SQVTM, CDR2 ANQGSEA. The CDR3 loop spans 14 amino acids. The V end was cut by 3 bases, the J end by 1 base, with 11 bases between. The CDR3 sequence is CSVDHPQGTDTQYF. For the CDR3, the DNA is TGCAGCGTTGATCACCCTCAAGGCACAGATACGCAGTATTTT.

This chain links TRBV6-1 with TRBJ2-7; D may be TRBD1 or TRBD2 (5 bases each). Per the germline V gene, CDR1 is MNHNS and CDR2 is SASEGT. Trimming removed 6 bases from V and 4 bases from J, with 16 bases in between. This CDR3 region has 14 residues. CDR3 nucleotide sequence: TGTGCCAGCAGCCGGGCTGACGGGGCTTACGAGCAGTACTTC. It is translated as CASSRADGAYEQYF.

The V and J genes are TRBV5-1 and TRBJ2-3, with TRBD2 matching over 9 bases. V was pared by 0 bases and J by 2 bases, with 7 bases of the junction left unmatched. Germline-derived CDR1 and CDR2 are SGHRS and YFSETQ. The CDR3 consists of 17 residues. The DNA of the CDR3 is TGCGCCAGCAGCTTGGCCCCCGGACTAGCGTTCACAGATACGCAGTATTTT. It specifies CASSLAPGLAFTDTQYF.

This clone has only a few counts. V gene TRBV4-2 combines with J gene TRBJ1-4; 7 bases are shared with TRBD1. The CDR3 consists of 16 residues. V dropped 6 bases and J dropped 5; count of bases not matched to a gene: 12. Germline loops: CDR1 LGHNA, CDR2 YNFKEQ. The CDR3 bases are TGTGCCAGCAGTACCAGTCCGGGACAGAAAAATGAAAAACTGTTTTTT. It translates to CASSTSPGQKNEKLFF.

In regard to this clone: This sample includes further DNA sequences coding for the same CDR3. This rearrangement joins TRBV6-5 to TRBJ2-3, with a tentative D call TRBD2 (6 bases). The CDR3 extends over 14 amino acids. The V and J ends lost 6 bases and 1 base respectively, with 11 bases between them. Germline CDR1 and CDR2: MNHEY and SVGAGI. CDR3 nucleotide sequence: TGTGCCAGCAGGTGGGACTCCCGCACAGATACGCAGTATTTT. It yields the protein CASRWDSRTDTQYF.

This clone was found a few times. The rearrangement uses TRBV7-2 and TRBJ2-7, with TRBD2 matching 12 bases. This CDR3 spans 16 amino acids. Germline lookup yields CDR1 SGHTA and CDR2 FQGNSA. V was pared by 5 bases and J by 1 base, with 6 bases of the junction left unmatched. The CDR3 DNA reads TGTGCCAGCAGCCTTACGGGACTAGCGGGTTCCTACGAGCAGTACTTC. Amino acid sequence: CASSLTGLAGSYEQYF.

This chain links TRBV7-3 with TRBJ2-1; D may be TRBD2 (6 bases). Per germline, CDR1 SGHTA and CDR2 FQGTGA. This CDR3 comprises 15 residues. V was shortened by 5 bases and J by 1 base, with 12 bases between the two germline ends. CDR3 sequence: CASSAGSPSYNEQFF. CDR3 DNA sequence: TGTGCCAGCAGCGCCGGGAGTCCTTCCTACAATGAGCAGTTCTTC.

The genes are TRBV7-2 and TRBJ1-5, with 8 bases identical to TRBD1. The V segment lost 4 bases and the J segment 6 bases; nucleotides outside the gene matches: 8. The germline V gene encodes CDR1 SGHTA and CDR2 FQGNSA. This CDR3 spans 15 amino acids. The CDR3 DNA reads as TGTGCCAGCAGCTCGGACAGGGTGAGGAGTCAGCCCCAGCATTTT. It translates to CASSSDRVRSQPQHF.

The chain is built from TRBV5-4 and TRBJ2-6, with D possibly matching TRBD1 (6 bases). Trimming shortened V by 3 bases and J by 0 bases, and 13 bases separated the two germline ends. The germline gives CDR1 SGHNT, CDR2 YYREEE (reference sequence). The CDR3 length is 17 residues. The CDR3 sequence is CASSSLDRYSGANVLTF. CDR3 nucleotide sequence: TGTGCCAGCAGCTCCCTAGACAGGTACTCTGGGGCCAACGTCCTGACTTTC.

This clone was seen more than once but under ten times. The V and J genes are TRBV6-1 and TRBJ1-2; D is ambiguous. The CDR3 is 10 residues long. Germline V lookup: CDR1 MNHNS, CDR2 SASEGT. Trimming cost V 4 bases and J 8 bases, with 5 bases left between them. CDR3 protein: CASSVGGYTF. The CDR3 coding sequence is TGTGCCAGCAGTGTGGGGGGCTACACCTTC.

As concerns this clone: The same CDR3 is also encoded by other DNA sequences in this sample. The CDR3: CASSLEGNTEAFF. The CDR3 coding sequence is TGCGCCAGCAGCTTGGAAGGGAACACTGAAGCTTTCTTT. The rearrangement joins TRBV5-1 to TRBJ1-1; D uncertain. Germline V gene sequence: CDR1 SGHRS, CDR2 YFSETQ. Trimming removed 0 bases at V and 1 base at J, with 4 bases between. This CDR3 has 13 residues.

This clone is medium-sized by share. The gene calls are TRBV5-1 and TRBJ2-1; 9 bases fit TRBD2. The CDR3 spans 15 residues. Germline CDR1 is SGHRS and CDR2 is YFSETQ. Trimming removed 2 bases from V and 7 bases from J; junction bases left unmatched: 7. Here the CDR3 DNA reads TGCGCCAGCAGCTTCTCCGGGACTAGCCTGAATGAGCAGTTCTTC. Protein sequence: CASSFSGTSLNEQFF.

The rearrangement uses TRBV16 and TRBJ2-6; D not certain. The length of the CDR3 is 17 residues. CDR1 is KGHSY, CDR2 FQNENV, per germline. V was pared by 0 bases and J by 0 bases, with 9 bases between. The DNA for the CDR3 is TGTGCCAGCAGCCAATCGAGTCTAACCTCTGGGGCCAACGTCCTGACTTTC. Translated, it gives CASSQSSLTSGANVLTF.

V is TRBV11-1 and J is TRBJ1-2, with a possible D match to TRBD1 (6 bases). Germline loops: CDR1 SGHAT, CDR2 FQDESV (reference sequence). CDR3 length: 13 amino acids. V lost 5 bases and J 3 bases, leaving 10 bases between the germline ends. CDR3 DNA sequence: TGTGCCAGCAGCCCGGACAGCTACTATGGCTACACCTTC. This codes for CASSPDSYYGYTF.

J is TRBJ2-5 and V is TRBV5-8, with TRBD2 matching 11 bases. V was clipped by 0 bases and J by 5 bases; unmatched bases: 3. The CDR3 extends over 15 amino acids. CDR1 is SGHTS, CDR2 YDEGEE, per germline. The CDR3 DNA reads as TGTGCCAGCAGCTTGGGACTAGCGGGAACGGAGACCCAGTACTTC. Amino acids: CASSLGLAGTETQYF.

J is TRBJ2-7 and V is TRBV6-6, with no clear D. The CDR3 is made up of 12 amino acids. The germline gives CDR1 MNHNY, CDR2 SVGAGI (reference sequence). Between the trimmed V and J ends, which lost 8 bases and 1 base, there was a span of 9 bases. CDR3 sequence: CASGGVSYEQYF. The CDR3 DNA is TGTGCCAGCGGTGGGGTGTCCTACGAGCAGTACTTC.